The subject of this entry is one T cell receptor (beta chain). What antigen it recognizes has not been identified. No base quality information exists; no much larger clone differs at one position. The source of the sample is a study of blood T cell repertoires in COVID-19 (dated by TCRdb to about 2020). Study-wide context: Samples from collaborators originated in the United States, Italy and Spain and spanned both the acute and convalescent phases of COVID-19. The material from the prospective study consisted of cDNA or gDNA derived from T cells, B-cell-depleted T cells, or PBMCs. The dataset comprised deeply sampled blood TCRbeta repertoires from subjects exposed to, actively infected with, or recovered from COVID-19. The repertoires were released in a freely available public database meant as a resource for research on the immune response to SARS-CoV-2. Samples came from the ongoing ImmuneRACE study (first 160 participants) plus 1,254 subjects from 6 global collaborators. A de-identified subject ID, COVID-19 status, age in years and sex were almost always included in the sample metadata. Where HLA class I and class II types were available, the types were taken from metadata supplied by the sample provider, not from assay-based typing.

In the prospective study, participants were roughly 18 to 95 years old, resided in around 25 geographic areas of the United States, and were enrolled through a virtual design. In the prospective study, participants were assigned to cohorts based on the clinical history participants reported in a screening survey and a study questionnaire. Exposed participants were defined as having been in contact with someone with a PCR-confirmed or clinician-diagnosed COVID-19 case within 2 weeks of study entry. In the prospective study, mobile phlebotomists collected whole blood, serum and a nasopharyngeal or oropharyngeal swab from each participant. Prospective study participants could optionally give additional blood draws and questionnaires over an approximately 2-month period. Blood samples from the prospective study were shipped frozen or at room temperature prior to DNA extraction. TCRbeta CDR3 regions were amplified from genomic DNA by means of the immunoSEQ Assay, a bias-controlled multiplex PCR. Processing in the source paper ran as follows. The number of nucleated cells in each sample was estimated from the amplification of reference gene primers within the assay. Sequence reads were collapsed and filtered to measure the absolute abundance of every unique TCRbeta CDR3 rearrangement. For each sample, productive Simpson clonality was calculated as the square root of Simpson's diversity index across productive rearrangements. TCRdb took this table from immuneACCESS and kept in-frame rearrangements with V and J called. Such tables lack part of the clones; where checked against another copy, unresolved V genes explain under half of the gap, and the rest is unexplained. D and trimming were read from the DNA, whereas the V and J calls and clone size are those reported in that table. This sample holds some 340,000 clones; over 90% were observed only once. 3.9% of the sample rests with the top ten.

On the study overall, not on this receptor specifically: Clinical and demographic metadata were provided uncurated, with the amount varying by source and participant.

Its CDR3 holds 13 amino acids, cysteine through phenylalanine. Just the 39-base CDR3 DNA is kept, in frame starting at base 1. A distance of 12 bases separates the germline ends of V and J, which lose 8 bases and 3 bases respectively. According to the germline V gene, CDR1 reads SGHNT and CDR2 reads YENEEA. Sample: PBMCs or T cells enriched from blood (not recorded which). The clonotype originates from a woman aged 25 to 39 who had been exposed to COVID-19. Recombination joined TRBV11-3 with TRBJ2-3, with the D gene not clear enough to name. The base sequence is TGTGCCAGCGCCCGAGGAAGGACAGATACGCAGTATTTT. Translation gives CASARGRTDTQYF.